Following are 26 T cell receptor beta chains from one sample sequenced in a study of shared clonotypes between healthy human individuals. Measured with immunoSEQ multiplex PCR; TCRdb has only the in-frame clones, and not every one. The table includes about 1.1 million clones, around three quarters detected once. Sample: memory CD4+ T cells from PBMCs. Subset here: CD45RA-negative fraction. Receptor source: a man in his late teens or twenties in good health. Some clones in this sample may be carry-over from other donors' samples.

A word on this clone: Different DNA sequences within this sample yield the same CDR3. J is TRBJ2-3 and V is TRBV29-1; D possibly corresponds to TRBD2 (6 bases). Trimming stripped 3 bases from V and 1 base from J, with 11 bases between. Looked up from germline, CDR1 is SQVTM and CDR2 is ANQGSEA. This CDR3 has 14 amino acids. The CDR3 DNA sequence: TGCAGCGTTGAGGGGGGAAAGGGCACAGATACGCAGTATTTT. It yields the protein CSVEGGKGTDTQYF.

This clone was counted only a few times. The rearrangement links TRBV20-1 to TRBJ2-1; D not certain. V was pared by 3 bases and J by 15 bases, with 15 bases between. Germline V gene lookup returns CDR1 DFQATT and CDR2 SNEGSKA (reference sequence). The CDR3 is made up of 11 amino acids. The CDR3 bases are TGCAGTGCTAGCCCCATCCGAGAACGGTTCTTC. It encodes CSASPIRERFF.

The V gene is TRBV4-2, the J gene TRBJ2-5; TRBD2 agrees at 7 bases. CDR1 is LGHNA, CDR2 YNFKEQ, per germline. J gave up 11 bases and V 1 base, and 7 bases lay outside the gene matches. This CDR3 has 13 residues. The CDR3 coding sequence is TGTGCCAGCAGCCAAGGGTTACAGCGGGATCAGTACTTC. This codes for CASSQGLQRDQYF.

The CDR3 here is CASSLGLMNTEAFF. CDR3 in DNA: TGTGCCAGCAGTTTGGGTTTGATGAACACTGAAGCTTTCTTT. The chain combines TRBV27 with TRBJ1-1; D is unresolved. The V gene's germline CDR1 is MNHEY and CDR2 SMNVEV (reference sequence). Trimming pared 3 bases from V and 0 bases from J, leaving 8 bases between. The CDR3 extends over 14 amino acids.

This rearrangement joins TRBV7-2 to TRBJ1-1; 9 nucleotides match TRBD1. V shed 2 bases, J shed 5 bases, and the junction held 3 bases outside the gene matches. This CDR3 is 14 amino acids long. Germline values: CDR1 SGHTA, CDR2 FQGNSA. The CDR3 bases are TGTGCCAGCAGCTTAAAGGGACAGGGTACTGAAGCTTTCTTT. It translates to CASSLKGQGTEAFF.

This chain uses TRBV7-2 with TRBJ2-5; 12 positions agree with TRBD2. Germline V gene lookup returns CDR1 SGHTA and CDR2 FQGNSA. The CDR3 consists of 19 residues. V dropped 1 base and J dropped 0; count of bases not matched to a gene: 9. The CDR3 region has the DNA TGTGCCAGCAGCTTAGATACTAGCGGGAGGACCTTGTACCAAGAGACCCAGTACTTC. Protein product: CASSLDTSGRTLYQETQYF.

The rearrangement joins TRBV15 to TRBJ2-7; D is ambiguous. The CDR3 is 12 amino acids. The germline V and J ends were trimmed by 0 bases and 5 bases, with 5 bases remaining between them. Per the germline V gene, CDR1 is LNHNV and CDR2 is YYDKDF (reference sequence). The DNA of the CDR3 is TGTGCCACCAGCAGAGATGGCCACGAGCAGTACTTC. Encoded protein: CATSRDGHEQYF.

This clone was picked up one time. The chain has TRBV27 and TRBJ1-5; 9 bases align to TRBD1. This CDR3 is 15 amino acids long. V lost 5 bases and J lost 6; bases outside the gene matches: 8. CDR1 is MNHEY, CDR2 SMNVEV, per germline (reference sequence). The CDR3: CASSPRDRVGQPQHF. The CDR3 DNA follows: TGTGCCAGCAGTCCCCGGGACAGGGTTGGTCAGCCCCAGCATTTT.

The V call is TRBV4-2, the J call TRBJ2-2; no firm D call. The V gene's germline CDR1 is LGHNA and CDR2 YNFKEQ. This CDR3 is built from 13 residues. Trimming removed 5 bases from V and 5 bases from J, with 9 bases in between. CDR3 region: CASSATGTGELFF. The CDR3 nucleotides read TGTGCCAGCAGCGCGACCGGAACCGGGGAGCTGTTTTTT.

Note on this clone: Other DNA sequences in this sample translate to the same CDR3. This chain joins TRBV27 and TRBJ1-5; 8 nucleotides align to TRBD1. The CDR3 sequence is 15 residues long. V lost 5 bases and J lost 4; bases outside the gene matches: 7. Germline CDR1 and CDR2: MNHEY and SMNVEV (reference sequence). CDR3 residues: CASSPGTGKNQPQHF. CDR3 in DNA: TGTGCCAGCAGTCCTGGGACAGGCAAAAATCAGCCCCAGCATTTT.

The V call is TRBV6-5, the J call TRBJ2-5, with D tentatively TRBD1 (6 bases). Per the germline V gene, CDR1 is MNHEY and CDR2 is SVGAGI. V was trimmed by 8 bases and J by 1 base, leaving 17 bases between them. This CDR3 contains 15 residues. The CDR3 nucleotides read TGTGCCAGCCGCGTCAACCGCAGGGGCCAAGAGACCCAGTACTTC. The encoded protein is CASRVNRRGQETQYF.

The rearrangement links TRBV28 to TRBJ1-2, with 7 nucleotides matching TRBD1. The V segment lost 6 bases and the J segment 2 bases; nucleotides outside the gene matches: 12. CDR1 and CDR2 from the germline V gene are MDHEN and SYDVKM. The CDR3 sequence is 16 residues long. This CDR3 reads CASRRGGGAGNYGYTF. The CDR3 DNA sequence: TGTGCCAGCAGAAGGGGAGGGGGCGCAGGGAACTATGGCTACACCTTC.

J is TRBJ2-5 and V is TRBV6-6, with TRBD2 matching 7 bases. Germline-derived CDR1 and CDR2 are MNHNY and SVGAGI (reference sequence). V dropped 4 bases and J dropped 2; count of bases not matched to a gene: 1. The CDR3 totals 13 residues. The chain's CDR3 is CASSWGLQETQYF. The DNA for the CDR3 is TGTGCCAGCAGTTGGGGACTACAAGAGACCCAGTACTTC.

The chain uses TRBV6-6 and TRBJ2-5; maybe TRBD1 (6 bases). CDR3 size: 13 residues. Trimming cost V 7 bases and J 2 bases, with 11 bases left between them. Germline V gene lookup returns CDR1 MNHNY and CDR2 SVGAGI (reference sequence). CDR3 nucleotides: TGTGCCAGCACCCACAGGGAGCAAGAGACCCAGTACTTC. Translating it yields CASTHREQETQYF.

This clone came up a few times. The chain couples TRBV7-9 to TRBJ1-3; 9 positions match TRBD1. Germline V gives CDR1 SEHNR, CDR2 FQNEAQ (reference sequence). With V trimmed by 4 bases and J by 5 bases, 6 bases remained unmatched. The CDR3 has 15 amino acids. The CDR3 reads CASSSNRGRRNTIYF. Here the CDR3 DNA reads TGTGCCAGCAGCTCCAACAGGGGGCGAAGAAACACCATATATTTT.

V usage is TRBV30 and J usage is TRBJ2-7; D is perhaps TRBD2 (6 bases). The CDR3 runs to 16 residues. Germline CDR1 GTSNPN, CDR2 SVGIG (reference sequence). V was cut by 3 bases and J by 6 bases, with 24 bases left in between. The CDR3 nucleotides are TGTGCCTGGAGCTCCCGTACCGTCCGGGGGAGGCCCGAGCAGTACTTC. Its translation: CAWSSRTVRGRPEQYF.

The rearrangement uses TRBV28 and TRBJ1-1; D is uncertain. The CDR3 contains 11 residues. From germline, CDR1 is MDHEN and CDR2 SYDVKM. Trimming cost V 6 bases and J 8 bases, with 10 bases left between them. CDR3 loop: CASRRTQEAFF. In DNA form, the CDR3 reads TGTGCCAGCAGGCGGACGCAGGAAGCTTTCTTT. Based on the CDR3 plus reference TRBV28 and TRBJ1-1, the full variable domain is DVKVTQSSRYLVKRTGEKVFLECVQDMDHENMFWYRQDPGLGLRLIYFSYDVKMKEKGDIPEGYSVSREKKERFSLILESASTNQTSMYLCASRRTQEAFFGQGTRLTVV.

This clone occurred once. Other DNA sequences in this specimen translate into the identical CDR3. V gene TRBV5-6 combines with J gene TRBJ2-5; the match to TRBD2 covers 10 bases. This CDR3 contains 14 residues. Germline V gives CDR1 SGHDT, CDR2 YYEEEE. The V and J ends lost 4 bases and 3 bases, in that order; junction bases with no gene match: 3. CDR3 in amino acids: CASSPGLAEETQYF. In DNA, the CDR3 is TGTGCCAGCAGCCCCGGACTAGCGGAAGAGACCCAGTACTTC.

The chain is built from TRBV18 and TRBJ1-5, with D tentatively TRBD1 (6 bases). Germline V gene sequence: CDR1 KGHSH, CDR2 LQKENI. V was clipped by 8 bases and J by 6 bases, with 14 bases between them. This CDR3 contains 13 residues. CDR3 coding DNA: TGTGCCAGCGCTACAGGGTGGCTTCAGCCCCAGCATTTT. This codes for CASATGWLQPQHF.

The rearrangement joins TRBV5-4 to TRBJ2-5, with a tentative D call TRBD2 (6 bases). The V gene's germline CDR1 is SGHNT and CDR2 YYREEE (reference sequence). V lost 0 bases, J lost 5 bases, and 14 bases lay in between. There are 15 residues in the CDR3. The CDR3 is CASSLARGTGETQYF. The DNA of the CDR3 is TGTGCCAGCAGCTTGGCCCGGGGGACGGGCGAGACCCAGTACTTC.

The chain employs TRBV7-2 and TRBJ2-1; 12 bases match TRBD2. With V trimmed by 6 bases and J by 9 bases, 9 bases remained unmatched. The CDR3 has 15 residues. Germline V gene sequence: CDR1 SGHTA, CDR2 FQGNSA. The CDR3 loop is CASRPRLAGDGEQFF. Written as DNA, the CDR3 is TGTGCCAGCAGACCTCGACTAGCGGGGGATGGTGAGCAGTTCTTC.

This chain links TRBV11-2 with TRBJ1-1; D gene unclear. The CDR3 runs to 13 residues. Germline V lookup: CDR1 SGHAT, CDR2 FQNNGV. V was shortened by 0 bases and J by 5 bases, with 7 bases between the two germline ends. The CDR3 reads CASSLEPRTEAFF. The CDR3 nucleotides read TGTGCCAGCAGCTTAGAGCCGCGGACTGAAGCTTTCTTT.

The chain employs TRBV30 and TRBJ2-7; either TRBD1 or TRBD2 may fit D (5 bases each). Trimming stripped 4 bases from V and 0 bases from J, with 7 bases between. The V gene's germline CDR1 is GTSNPN and CDR2 SVGIG (reference sequence). The CDR3 is 12 residues long. The CDR3 DNA is TGTGCCTGGACAGGGACCTCCTACGAGCAGTACTTC. Amino acid sequence: CAWTGTSYEQYF.

Of note for this clone: The sample has other DNA sequences that encode this CDR3 too. This sequence joins TRBV14 and TRBJ1-1; the D gene is possibly TRBD1 (5 bases). CDR1 is SGHDN and CDR2 is FVKESK in the germline V gene. The V end lost 6 bases, the J end lost 8 bases, and 13 bases lay between the germline ends. The CDR3 loop spans 12 amino acids. CDR3 amino acids: CASSASGVEAFF. CDR3 coding DNA: TGTGCCAGCAGTGCCTCGGGGGTCGAAGCTTTCTTT.

The V gene is TRBV28, the J gene TRBJ2-1, with TRBD1 as a possible D gene (5 bases). This CDR3 is 14 amino acids long. Trimming left V 9 bases short and J 7 bases short, with 19 bases between. The germline V gene has CDR1 MDHEN and CDR2 SYDVKM. The CDR3 DNA is TGTGCCAGAGGCTTGAGGAGTAGGACAAATGAGCAGTTCTTC. Its protein product is CARGLRSRTNEQFF.

This rearrangement joins TRBV5-1 to TRBJ1-2; TRBD1 is a possible D gene (5 bases). CDR1 and CDR2 (germline): SGHRS, YFSETQ. CDR3 size: 15 residues. Trimming removed 0 bases at V and 7 bases at J, with 16 bases between. The CDR3 bases are TGCGCCAGCAGCTTGGGTACAGGCCCAAGCTCTGGCTACACCTTC. Its protein is CASSLGTGPSSGYTF.